Below are 22 T cell receptor beta chains sequenced from a single sample in a study of cytomegalovirus exposure and HLA in healthy donors. PCR employed 60 Vbeta and 13 Jbeta primers. The data were produced by immunoSEQ multiplex PCR, yet TCRdb's version contains in-frame clones alone and is incomplete. This table holds about 160,000 clones. The sequencing sample was made of PBMCs. The receptors were sampled from a man between 25 and 39 years old in good health and CMV-seronegative.

V and J are TRBV5-6 and TRBJ1-1; tentative D call: TRBD1 (6 bases). Trimming removed 1 base from V and 5 bases from J, with 15 bases in between. This CDR3 comprises 15 residues. Per the germline V gene, CDR1 is SGHDT and CDR2 is YYEEEE. Written as DNA, the CDR3 is TGTGCCAGCAGCTTGATTGCCGGGGGGCTGACTGAAGCTTTCTTT. It specifies CASSLIAGGLTEAFF. Full variable domain (remainder filled in from reference TRBV5-6 and TRBJ1-1): DAGVTQSPTHLIKTRGQQVTLRCSPKSGHDTVSWYQQALGQGPQFIFQYYEEEERQRGNFPDRFSGHQFPNYSSELNVNALLLGDSALYLCASSLIAGGLTEAFFGQGTRLTVV.

V is TRBV15 and J is TRBJ1-1; TRBD1 agrees at 9 bases. J was trimmed by 6 bases and V by 0 bases; bases with no gene match: 8. Germline V gives CDR1 LNHNV, CDR2 YYDKDF (reference sequence). This CDR3 comprises 16 residues. The CDR3, as DNA: TGTGCCACCAGCAGAGATCGGTTACAGGGGGCCGCTGAAGCTTTCTTT. Its protein is CATSRDRLQGAAEAFF.

The chain joins TRBV5-1 to TRBJ2-3; 7 bases align to TRBD2. The CDR3 totals 15 residues. The germline gives CDR1 SGHRS, CDR2 YFSETQ. Trimming cost V 3 bases and J 1 base; bases outside gene matches: 5. The chain's CDR3 is CASSSGLEGTDTQYF. As DNA, the CDR3 is TGCGCCAGCAGCTCCGGACTAGAGGGCACAGATACGCAGTATTTT. Full variable domain (rest looked up from reference TRBV5-1 and TRBJ2-3): KAGVTQTPRYLIKTRGQQVTLSCSPISGHRSVSWYQQTPGQGLQFLFEYFSETQRNKGNFPGRFSGRQFSNSRSEMNVSTLELGDSALYLCASSSGLEGTDTQYFGPGTRLTVL.

The chain links TRBV7-2 to TRBJ1-5; 8 nucleotides match TRBD1. The CDR3 runs to 16 residues. Germline V gene sequence: CDR1 SGHTA, CDR2 FQGNSA. After removal of 3 bases from V and 3 bases from J, the junction contained 7 bases not matched to a gene. The DNA of the CDR3 is TGTGCCAGCAGCTTGGGTAGGCAGGGGGCCAATCAGCCCCAGCATTTT. Translation: CASSLGRQGANQPQHF.

The V call is TRBV7-9, the J call TRBJ2-5; D unclear. The DNA end lines up better with TRBJ2-7; the J call may be wrong. The CDR3 is 14 residues long. Per germline, CDR1 SEHNR and CDR2 FQNEAQ (reference sequence). The CDR3 DNA reads as TGTGCCAGCAGCGCCGGAAGGGCCGACTACGAGCAGTACTTC. It codes for CASSAGRADYEQYF.

The gene calls are TRBV9 and TRBJ2-7; 12 bases line up with TRBD2. CDR1 is SGDLS and CDR2 is YYNGEE in the germline V gene. This CDR3 has 18 residues. Trimming cost V 4 bases and J 5 bases; bases outside gene matches: 16. The CDR3 loop reads CASSPPSGRAHRLNEQYF. The CDR3 DNA reads TGTGCCAGCAGCCCGCCTAGCGGGAGGGCCCACCGCCTCAACGAGCAGTACTTC.

This rearrangement joins TRBV9 to TRBJ2-7; perhaps TRBD2 as D (5 bases). Germline CDR1 SGDLS, CDR2 YYNGEE. Trimming removed 3 bases at V and 1 base at J, with 14 bases between. CDR3 length equals 15 residues. CDR3: CASSGFGAASYEQYF. The CDR3 DNA sequence: TGTGCCAGCAGCGGTTTTGGAGCGGCTTCCTACGAGCAGTACTTC.

The genes are TRBV10-3 and TRBJ2-2, with 7 bases that match TRBD1. Losses at the gene ends were 4 bases for V and 3 bases for J; bases not matched to a gene: 2. Germline lookup yields CDR1 ENHRY and CDR2 SYGVKD. CDR3 length equals 14 residues. DNA for the CDR3: TGTGCCATCAGTGCAGGGGGTGACACCGGGGAGCTGTTTTTT. Translated: CAISAGGDTGELFF.

V gene TRBV27 combines with J gene TRBJ1-2; D call uncertain. The germline CDR1 and CDR2 sequences are MNHEY and SMNVEV (reference sequence). With 5 bases removed from V and 1 base from J, the gap between germline ends came to 14 bases. The length of the CDR3 is 15 residues. The CDR3 DNA reads TGTGCCAGCAGTCTGACGTCGGGGTTTAACTATGGCTACACCTTC. This encodes CASSLTSGFNYGYTF.

The V and J genes are TRBV6-7 and TRBJ2-7; D gene unclear. TRBV6-7 is an ORF; its function is uncertain. Trimming removed 6 bases at V and 0 bases at J, with 6 bases between. The CDR3 covers 12 residues. CDR3 protein: CASSPSSYEQYF. CDR3 nucleotides: TGTGCCAGCAGCCCGAGCTCCTACGAGCAGTACTTC.

The gene calls are TRBV11-3 and TRBJ2-7, with TRBD2 identical over 10 bases. Germline-derived CDR1 and CDR2 are SGHNT and YENEEA. After removal of 5 bases from V and 0 bases from J, the junction contained 4 bases not matched to a gene. There are 15 residues in the CDR3. CDR3 protein: CASSTSGTISYEQYF. Here the CDR3 DNA reads TGTGCCAGCAGCACTAGCGGGACCATCTCCTACGAGCAGTACTTC.

The chain is built from TRBV14 and TRBJ2-2; the D is unclear. The CDR3 runs 16 residues. Germline V gene data show CDR1 as SGHDN and CDR2 as FVKESK. V dropped 1 base and J dropped 6 bases, with 15 bases sitting between them. The CDR3 coding sequence is TGTGCCAGCAGCCAAGGCGCAGGTTTGCACCCCGGGGAGCTGTTTTTT. Protein sequence: CASSQGAGLHPGELFF.

The gene calls are TRBV5-6 and TRBJ2-1, with 14 bases that match TRBD2. J gave up 2 bases and V 4 bases, and 8 bases lay outside the gene matches. There are 18 residues in the CDR3. The V gene's germline CDR1 is SGHDT and CDR2 YYEEEE. This CDR3 is CASSLGLAGVNTYNEQFF. The DNA for the CDR3 is TGTGCCAGCAGCCTGGGACTAGCGGGAGTAAATACCTACAATGAGCAGTTCTTC.

The J gene is TRBJ2-3, the V gene TRBV9; 7 bases fit TRBD2. The CDR3 is 14 residues long. Germline-derived CDR1 and CDR2 are SGDLS and YYNGEE. Unmatched junction bases numbered 6, after V lost 4 bases and J lost 4 bases. As DNA, the CDR3 is TGTGCCAGCAGCACCAGCGGGGCCCCAGATACGCAGTATTTT. Amino acids: CASSTSGAPDTQYF. Full variable domain (missing parts from reference TRBV9 and TRBJ2-3): DSGVTQTPKHLITATGQRVTLRCSPRSGDLSVYWYQQSLDQGLQFLIQYYNGEERAKGNILERFSAQQFPDLHSELNLSSLELGDSALYFCASSTSGAPDTQYFGPGTRLTVL.

V and J are TRBV27 and TRBJ2-2; 10 nucleotides line up with TRBD1. CDR3 size: 16 residues. Losses at the gene ends were 6 bases for V and 5 bases for J; bases not matched to a gene: 9. The V gene's germline CDR1 is MNHEY and CDR2 SMNVEV (reference sequence). CDR3 in amino acids: CASRYLDRGETGELFF. CDR3 DNA: TGTGCCAGCAGATATTTGGACAGGGGGGAGACCGGGGAGCTGTTTTTT.

The chain has TRBV10-1 and TRBJ2-2, with 7 bases aligning to TRBD1. CDR1 is WNHNN, CDR2 SYGVQD, per germline (reference sequence). The trim removed 8 bases at V and 7 bases at J, leaving 10 bases unmatched. This CDR3 comprises 14 residues. The CDR3 region has the DNA TGCGCCAGCTCCGACAGGGCGATGATCGGGGAGCTGTTTTTT. Its protein product is CASSDRAMIGELFF.

As DNA, the CDR3 is TGTGCCAGCAGCTTAGCCGGTCAGCCCCAGCATTTT. Translation gives CASSLAGQPQHF. V usage is TRBV7-8 and J usage is TRBJ1-5, with no clear D. Looked up from germline, CDR1 is SGHVS and CDR2 is FQNEAQ. The CDR3 consists of 12 residues. Trimming shortened V by 0 bases and J by 6 bases, and 3 bases separated the two germline ends. Full variable domain (outside the CDR3, taken from reference TRBV7-8 and TRBJ1-5): GAGVSQSPRYKVAKRGQDVALRCDPISGHVSLFWYQQALGQGPEFLTYFQNEAQLDKSGLPSDRFFAERPEGSVSTLKIQRTQQEDSAVYLCASSLAGQPQHFGDGTRLSIL.

The V call is TRBV5-5, the J call TRBJ2-7, with 11 bases lining up with TRBD1. V was pared by 4 bases and J by 7 bases, with 10 bases of the junction left unmatched. Germline loops: CDR1 SGHKS, CDR2 YYEKEE (reference sequence). CDR3 length equals 15 residues. CDR3 in amino acids: CASSPITGTGGEQYF. DNA for the CDR3: TGTGCCAGCAGCCCGATCACCGGGACAGGGGGAGAGCAGTACTTC.

The chain has TRBV14 and TRBJ1-2; D uncertain. Germline values: CDR1 SGHDN, CDR2 FVKESK. Trimming took 4 bases from V and 8 from J, leaving 14 bases between them. The CDR3 extends over 13 amino acids. The CDR3 nucleotides read TGTGCCAGCAGCCGTTCGGGAGAAGGGGGCTACACCTTC. Protein product: CASSRSGEGGYTF.

This chain connects TRBV27 to TRBJ2-1; 9 nucleotides align to TRBD2. Trimming took 5 bases from V and 7 from J; bases not matched to a gene: 15. The CDR3 runs 17 residues. CDR1 is MNHEY and CDR2 is SMNVEV in the germline V gene (reference sequence). The CDR3 loop reads CASSPHGGREGLNEQFF. DNA for the CDR3: TGTGCCAGCAGTCCCCACGGTGGGCGGGAGGGCCTGAATGAGCAGTTCTTC.

V gene TRBV5-4 combines with J gene TRBJ2-2; TRBD2 matches at 12 bases. V shed 2 bases, J shed 5 bases, and the junction held 7 bases outside the gene matches. CDR1 and CDR2 (germline): SGHNT, YYREEE (reference sequence). This CDR3 region has 17 residues. The CDR3 DNA follows: TGTGCCAGCAGCTTTCGACTAGCGGGAGTTGAGACCGGGGAGCTGTTTTTT. As protein: CASSFRLAGVETGELFF.

This rearrangement joins TRBV25-1 to TRBJ1-2; D possibly corresponds to TRBD1 (5 bases). Germline-derived CDR1 and CDR2 are MGHDK and SYGVNS. The length of the CDR3 is 14 residues. Trimming removed 4 bases at V and 5 bases at J, with 14 bases between. For the CDR3, the DNA is TGTGCCAGCAGTGGCGGGGTCTGGGGGTATGGCTACACCTTC. As protein: CASSGGVWGYGYTF.